This passage covers 14 T cell receptor beta chains from one sample sequenced in a study of blood T cells in healthy people across ages. PCR was performed a second time for about 7 to 11 cycles using a sample-barcoded 5' primer and a J-beta primer mix. TCRdb independently ran MiXCR on the 5' RACE reads; one entry per CDR3 protein. The table has roughly 1.4 million distinct CDR3 sequences, 59% seen once. The sample taken for sequencing was blood. The receptors were gathered from a man aged 18 to 30 in good health.

The gene calls are TRBV20-1 and TRBJ2-1; no clear D. Germline loops: CDR1 DFQATT, CDR2 SNEGSKA (reference sequence). Trimming removed 6 bases at V and 5 bases at J, with 14 bases between. CDR3 length equals 13 residues. The CDR3 bases are TGCAGTGCCTTCCCCCACGGTAACAATGAGCAGTTCTTC. The encoded protein is CSAFPHGNNEQFF.

The chain has TRBV29-1 and TRBJ1-5, with a tentative D call TRBD1 (5 bases). The CDR3 has 12 residues. The germline gives CDR1 SQVTM, CDR2 ANQGSEA. Trimming removed 1 base from V and 15 bases from J, with 16 bases in between. The CDR3 spells CSVEGPGGETHF. The CDR3 coding sequence is TGCAGCGTTGAAGGCCCGGGAGGGGAAACGCATTTT.

The chain couples TRBV10-3 to TRBJ2-1, with 9 bases aligning to TRBD1. Germline V gene lookup returns CDR1 ENHRY and CDR2 SYGVKD. CDR3 length: 17 residues. V lost 6 bases and J lost 7; bases outside the gene matches: 16. DNA for the CDR3: TGTGCCATCAGCGCCATTTACCGGGACAGGGCGGGGAATGAGCAGTTCTTC. Amino acids: CAISAIYRDRAGNEQFF.

As concerns this clonotype: The CDR3 carries no conserved terminal phenylalanine or tryptophan, so it likely arises from a read error. The chain joins TRBV28 to TRBJ1-2; D is uncertain. The CDR3 has 12 residues. Germline V CDR1 and CDR2: MDHEN, SYDVKM. The germline V and J ends were trimmed by 6 bases and 0 bases, with 5 bases remaining between them. For the CDR3, the DNA is TGTGCCAGCAGCGCAACTAACTATGGCTACACCCTC. Translated: CASSATNYGYTL.

J is TRBJ2-2 and V is TRBV20-1; D is possibly TRBD2 (5 bases). The CDR3 runs to 15 residues. V was pared by 5 bases and J by 1 base, with 14 bases between. The germline gives CDR1 DFQATT, CDR2 SNEGSKA (reference sequence). Written as DNA, the CDR3 is TGCAGTGCTCCGGCGCTAGCAGAGAACACCGGGGAGCTGTTTTTT. Translated: CSAPALAENTGELFF.

The chain links TRBV25-1 to TRBJ1-1; weak D call: TRBD1 (6 bases). Per the germline V gene, CDR1 is MGHDK and CDR2 is SYGVNS. CDR3 size: 14 residues. V was trimmed by 6 bases and J by 3 bases, leaving 14 bases between them. The CDR3 loop is CASRATGRDTEAFF. CDR3 bases: TGTGCCAGCAGGGCAACAGGGAGGGACACTGAAGCTTTCTTT. Combining the CDR3 with reference TRBV25-1 and TRBJ1-1 gives the whole variable domain EADIYQTPRYLVIGTGKKITLECSQTMGHDKMYWYQQDPGMELHLIHYSYGVNSTEKGDLSSESTVSRIRTEHFPLTLESARPSHTSQYLCASRATGRDTEAFFGQGTRLTVV.

The rearrangement links TRBV4-1 to TRBJ2-1; 8 bases line up with TRBD2. Germline V gene sequence: CDR1 MGHRA, CDR2 YSYEKL. With 2 bases clipped from V and 6 bases from J, the junction kept 6 bases outside the gene matches. This CDR3 has 15 amino acids. The CDR3 DNA is TGCGCCAGCAGCCAATTCGTAGCGGGATCCAATGAGCAGTTCTTC. Translating gives CASSQFVAGSNEQFF.

In its sample, this clonotype was seen a few times. The chain recombines TRBV10-3 with TRBJ2-3, with 10 bases matching TRBD1. The CDR3 runs 16 residues. The trim removed 2 bases at V and 2 bases at J, leaving 4 bases unmatched. Germline CDR1 and CDR2: ENHRY and SYGVKD. CDR3 coding DNA: TGTGCCATCAGTGAGCCCGGGACAGGGGTCACAGATACGCAGTATTTT. Residues: CAISEPGTGVTDTQYF.

Regarding this clonotype: The germline gene is not matched at one end of the junction; a read error may be the cause. This chain joins TRBV29-1 and TRBJ2-7; D is undetermined. The CDR3 is 11 residues long. Germline CDR1 is SQVTM and CDR2 is ANQGSEA. CDR3: CSGEYSYEQYF. In nucleotides, the CDR3 is TGCAGCGGTGAATACAGTTACGAGCAGTACTTC.

The chain joins TRBV2 to TRBJ1-1; 7 bases align to TRBD1. The junction had 11 bases not matched to a gene; V was cut back by 7 bases and J by 9 bases. From germline, CDR1 is SNHLY and CDR2 FYNNEI. This CDR3 has 13 amino acids. CDR3 nucleotide sequence: TGTGCCAGCACCCTAGACAGGGAAAGGAAAGCTTTCTTT. This sequence encodes CASTLDRERKAFF.

This chain connects TRBV25-1 to TRBJ2-7; D call uncertain. The germline V gene encodes CDR1 MGHDK and CDR2 SYGVNS. The CDR3 consists of 14 residues. Between the trimmed V and J ends, which lost 5 bases and 0 bases, there was a span of 11 bases. The CDR3 DNA reads TGTGCCAGCAGTAGTCAGTACCTCTCCTACGAGCAGTACTTC. It yields the protein CASSSQYLSYEQYF.

This clonotype was seen a few times. The rearrangement uses TRBV6-6 and TRBJ2-7; D is unclear. Germline values: CDR1 MNHNY, CDR2 SVGAGI (reference sequence). CDR3 size: 15 residues. V lost 7 bases and J lost 0, with 16 bases in between. CDR3 sequence: CASTTPRTSSYEQYF. CDR3 coding DNA: TGTGCCAGCACCACCCCTAGAACCAGCTCCTACGAGCAGTACTTC.

The chain recombines TRBV20-1 with TRBJ2-1, with D uncertain. Trimming took 1 base from V and 9 from J, leaving 7 bases between them. This CDR3 has 11 residues. CDR1 is DFQATT and CDR2 is SNEGSKA in the germline V gene (reference sequence). CDR3 in DNA: TGCAGTGCTAGAGGAGTTAGTGAGCAGTTCTTC. Translated: CSARGVSEQFF.

This clonotype has a handful of counts. The rearrangement uses TRBV4-1 and TRBJ2-7; TRBD1 or TRBD2 may be the D gene (5 bases each). The ends were cut back, 1 base at V and 3 bases at J, with 16 bases in the middle. The CDR3 totals 16 residues. Germline V lookup: CDR1 MGHRA, CDR2 YSYEKL. This CDR3 is CASSQASGQGVYEQYF. CDR3 in DNA: TGCGCCAGCAGCCAAGCGTCGGGGCAGGGAGTCTACGAGCAGTACTTC.